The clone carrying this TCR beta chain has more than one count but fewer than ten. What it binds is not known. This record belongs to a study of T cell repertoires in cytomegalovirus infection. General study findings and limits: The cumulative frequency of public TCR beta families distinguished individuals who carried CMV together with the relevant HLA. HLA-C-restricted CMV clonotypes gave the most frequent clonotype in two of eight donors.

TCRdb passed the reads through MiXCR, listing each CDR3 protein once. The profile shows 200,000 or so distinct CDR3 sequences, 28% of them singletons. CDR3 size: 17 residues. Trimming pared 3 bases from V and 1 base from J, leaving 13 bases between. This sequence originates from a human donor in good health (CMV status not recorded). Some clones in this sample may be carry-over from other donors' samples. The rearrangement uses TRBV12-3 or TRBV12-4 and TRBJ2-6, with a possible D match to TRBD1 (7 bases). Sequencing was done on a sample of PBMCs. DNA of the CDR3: TGTGCCAGCAGTTTTCAGGGGGGATCTTCTGGGGCCAACGTCCTGACTTTC. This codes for CASSFQGGSSGANVLTF.